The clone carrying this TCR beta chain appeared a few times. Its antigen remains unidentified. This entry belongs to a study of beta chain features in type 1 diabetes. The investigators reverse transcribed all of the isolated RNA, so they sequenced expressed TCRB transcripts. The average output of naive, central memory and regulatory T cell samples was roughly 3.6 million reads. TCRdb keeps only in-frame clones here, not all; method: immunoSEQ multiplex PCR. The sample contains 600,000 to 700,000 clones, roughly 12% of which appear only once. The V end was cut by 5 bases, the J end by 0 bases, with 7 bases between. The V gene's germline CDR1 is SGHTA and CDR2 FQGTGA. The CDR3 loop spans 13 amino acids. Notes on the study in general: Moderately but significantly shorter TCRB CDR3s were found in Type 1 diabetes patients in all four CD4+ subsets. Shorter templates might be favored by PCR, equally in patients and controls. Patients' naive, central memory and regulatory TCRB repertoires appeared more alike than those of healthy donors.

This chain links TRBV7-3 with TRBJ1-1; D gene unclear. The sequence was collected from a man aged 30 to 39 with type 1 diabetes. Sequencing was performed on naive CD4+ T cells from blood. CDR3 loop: CASSRNLNTEAFF. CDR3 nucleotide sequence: TGTGCCAGCAGCCGGAATTTGAACACTGAAGCTTTCTTT.